The 24 T cell receptor beta chains reported below all come from one sample, sequenced in a study of CXCR3-negative and CXCR3-positive naive CD8 T cells. These TCRs' antigens remain unknown. Carrying UMI labels, the TRB cDNA libraries were prepared through 5' RACE. TCRdb processed the 5' RACE reads again and assigns one entry to each CDR3 protein, with no DNA. Its clone listing holds some 140,000 distinct CDR3 sequences. Study-wide points: Researchers report that CXCR3-positive naive cells carry more hydrophobic TRB CDR3s than CXCR3-negative naive cells.

Sequencing was done on a sample of naive CXCR3+ CD8+ T cells from blood. Subset here: CD45RO-CCR7+CD27+CD95- naive CD8+ T cells expressing CXCR3 (TNR3+). These receptors all come from a human donor in good health. Some clones in this sample may be carry-over from other donors' samples.

V gene TRBV7-9 combines with J gene TRBJ2-3; the D call from TCRdb, TRBD1, cannot be confirmed without DNA. The CDR3 has 14 amino acids. Germline CDR1 and CDR2: SEHNR and FQNEAQ (reference sequence). The CDR3 region is CASRTGGGTDTQYF.

The chain couples TRBV29-1 to TRBJ1-1. CDR1 and CDR2 (germline): SQVTM, ANQGSEA. CDR3 length equals 12 residues. The CDR3 loop reads CSVGVGNTEAFF.

The rearrangement uses TRBV28 and TRBJ2-7; TCRdb proposes TRBD1, but this gene call is untestable without DNA. The CDR3 spans 17 residues. The germline CDR1 and CDR2 sequences are MDHEN and SYDVKM. CDR3 residues: CASSPKTVIPPSYEQYF.

This chain connects TRBV4-3 to TRBJ2-1; TCRdb's D call of TRBD1 is untestable without DNA. The CDR3 consists of 16 residues. In germline, CDR1 is LGHNA, CDR2 YSLEER. CDR3 protein: CASSQEGQGSYNEQFF.

The CDR3 here is CASSHLAPGTATDTQYF. The chain recombines TRBV4-1 with TRBJ2-3; absent DNA, TCRdb's TRBD1 call cannot be checked. The CDR3 is 17 amino acids. In germline, CDR1 is MGHRA, CDR2 YSYEKL.

This chain joins TRBV15 and TRBJ2-3; TCRdb names TRBD2, which stays unverified in the absence of DNA. CDR1 and CDR2 (germline): LNHNV, YYDKDF (reference sequence). CDR3 length equals 17 residues. CDR3 loop: CATSRAGSGGATDTQYF.

The V gene is TRBV7-9, the J gene TRBJ2-7. This CDR3 is built from 14 residues. Germline V CDR1 and CDR2: SEHNR, FQNEAQ (reference sequence). This chain's CDR3 is CASSLRVSPWEQYF.

The chain links TRBV4-3 to TRBJ1-5. Per germline, CDR1 LGHNA and CDR2 YSLEER. The CDR3 contains 14 residues. CDR3 sequence: CASSGGTDYQPQHF.

V and J are TRBV28 and TRBJ2-2; checking the TCRdb D call of TRBD2 is not possible without DNA. The CDR3 runs to 18 residues. CDR1 is MDHEN and CDR2 is SYDVKM in the germline V gene. The CDR3 sequence is CASLTIRRGLAPTGELFF.

V usage is TRBV9 and J usage is TRBJ2-1. The germline gives CDR1 SGDLS, CDR2 YYNGEE. The CDR3 length is 16 residues. The CDR3 spells CASSQPSDPSYNEQFF.

The rearrangement uses TRBV29-1 and TRBJ1-2; with no DNA, the TCRdb D assignment of TRBD1 cannot be verified. Germline assignment: CDR1 SQVTM and CDR2 ANQGSEA. The CDR3 loop spans 12 amino acids. CDR3 region: CSVPGSWGGYTF.

The genes are TRBV12-3 or TRBV12-4 and TRBJ2-2; TCRdb indicates TRBD1, and absent DNA this call remains unverified. There are 15 residues in the CDR3. The CDR3 is CASSLGAADTGELFF.

This chain connects TRBV11-2 to TRBJ1-1. Germline loops: CDR1 SGHAT, CDR2 FQNNGV. The CDR3 spans 16 residues. This CDR3 reads CASSLGRGGPPTEAFF. The variable domain in full, with the rest retrieved from reference TRBV11-2 and TRBJ1-1, is EAGVAQSPRYKIIEKRQSVAFWCNPISGHATLYWYQQILGQGPKLLIQFQNNGVVDDSQLPKDRFSAERLKGVDSTLKIQPAKLEDSAVYLCASSLGRGGPPTEAFFGQGTRLTVV.

The J gene is TRBJ2-1, the V gene TRBV7-2. The germline gives CDR1 SGHTA, CDR2 FQGNSA. The CDR3 is made up of 16 amino acids. CDR3 amino acids: CASSLRGGTPYNEQFF. Together with reference TRBV7-2 and TRBJ2-1, the CDR3 gives the full variable domain: GAGVSQSPSNKVTEKGKDVELRCDPISGHTALYWYRQSLGQGLEFLIYFQGNSAPDKSGLPSDRFSAERTGGSVSTLTIQRTQQEDSAVYLCASSLRGGTPYNEQFFGPGTRLTVL.

This chain joins TRBV6-5 and TRBJ2-7; TCRdb designates TRBD1, a call that cannot be tested without DNA. The length of the CDR3 is 15 residues. Germline CDR1 and CDR2: MNHEY and SVGAGI. CDR3 sequence reads: CASSYEGSLSYEQYF.

The chain links TRBV4-3 to TRBJ2-7; TCRdb calls TRBD2, which cannot be checked without DNA. Germline V gene sequence: CDR1 LGHNA, CDR2 YSLEER. The CDR3 has 14 amino acids. The CDR3 spells CASSQDRGFYEQYF.

The chain employs TRBV29-1 and TRBJ1-1; TCRdb picks TRBD1, but there is no DNA to check that call. The CDR3 has 11 residues. CDR1 SQVTM and CDR2 ANQGSEA come from the germline V gene. The chain's CDR3 is CSARTGTEAFF.

CDR3 protein: CSKNQGASYEQYF. The J gene is TRBJ2-7, the V gene TRBV20-1; without DNA, the TCRdb call of TRBD1 cannot be checked. CDR1 is DFQATT and CDR2 is SNEGSKA in the germline V gene (reference sequence). This CDR3 contains 13 residues.

This rearrangement joins TRBV9 to TRBJ1-2; TCRdb returns TRBD1, unconfirmable since there is no DNA. From germline, CDR1 is SGDLS and CDR2 YYNGEE. The CDR3 is 12 amino acids. The CDR3 is CASSGETDGYTF.

The chain employs TRBV29-1 and TRBJ1-1; the D call from TCRdb, TRBD1, cannot be confirmed without DNA. Germline loops: CDR1 SQVTM, CDR2 ANQGSEA. The CDR3 length is 14 residues. The CDR3: CSVEGTPQNTEAFF. The variable domain in full, completed from reference TRBV29-1 and TRBJ1-1, reads SAVISQKPSRDICQRGTSLTIQCQVDSQVTMMFWYRQQPGQSLTLIATANQGSEATYESGFVIDKFPISRPNLTFSTLTVSNMSPEDSSIYLCSVEGTPQNTEAFFGQGTRLTVV.

The rearrangement uses TRBV27 and TRBJ2-1; TCRdb lists TRBD1, though no DNA is available to test this call. CDR3 size: 16 residues. Germline CDR1 reads MNHEY; CDR2 reads SMNVEV (reference sequence). CDR3 in amino acids: CASSSRQGASYNEQFF.

The chain recombines TRBV7-9 with TRBJ2-7. Germline V gene lookup returns CDR1 SEHNR and CDR2 FQNEAQ (reference sequence). There are 13 residues in the CDR3. CDR3 loop: CASRPDNSYEQYF.

The V call is TRBV29-1, the J call TRBJ2-3; TCRdb indicates TRBD1, and absent DNA this call remains unverified. CDR1 is SQVTM, CDR2 ANQGSEA, per germline. The CDR3 sequence is 16 residues long. CDR3 sequence reads: CSVEDRGAGPRGTQYF.

The chain uses TRBV30 and TRBJ2-3; TCRdb outputs TRBD1, but without DNA this stays unchecked. The CDR3 spans 14 residues. Per germline, CDR1 GTSNPN and CDR2 SVGIG (reference sequence). CDR3 loop: CAWSEPTGLNTQYF.